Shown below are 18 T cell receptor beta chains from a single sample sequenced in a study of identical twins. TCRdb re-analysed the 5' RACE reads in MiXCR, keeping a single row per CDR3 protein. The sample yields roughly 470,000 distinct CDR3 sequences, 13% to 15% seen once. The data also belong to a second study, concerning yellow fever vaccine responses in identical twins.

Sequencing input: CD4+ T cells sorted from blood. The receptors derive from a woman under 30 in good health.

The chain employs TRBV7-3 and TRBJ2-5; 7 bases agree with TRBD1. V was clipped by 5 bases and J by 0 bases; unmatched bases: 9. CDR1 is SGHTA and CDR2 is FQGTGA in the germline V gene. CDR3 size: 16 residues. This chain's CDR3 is CASSARAGGNQETQYF. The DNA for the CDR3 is TGTGCCAGCAGCGCCCGGGCAGGGGGTAACCAAGAGACCCAGTACTTC.

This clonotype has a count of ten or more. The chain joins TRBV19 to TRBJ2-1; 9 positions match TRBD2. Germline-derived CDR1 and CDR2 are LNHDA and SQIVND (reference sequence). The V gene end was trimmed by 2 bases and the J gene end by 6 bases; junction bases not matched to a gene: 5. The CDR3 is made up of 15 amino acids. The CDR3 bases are TGTGCCAGTAGTATACAGAGCGGGGGGCTCAATGAGCAGTTCTTC. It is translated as CASSIQSGGLNEQFF.

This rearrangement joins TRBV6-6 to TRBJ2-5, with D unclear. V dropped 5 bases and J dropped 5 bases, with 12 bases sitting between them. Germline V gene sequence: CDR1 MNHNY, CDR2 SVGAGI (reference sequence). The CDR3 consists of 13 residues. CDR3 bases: TGTGCCAGCAGTCCCCGACAATCGGAGACCCAGTACTTC. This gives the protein CASSPRQSETQYF.

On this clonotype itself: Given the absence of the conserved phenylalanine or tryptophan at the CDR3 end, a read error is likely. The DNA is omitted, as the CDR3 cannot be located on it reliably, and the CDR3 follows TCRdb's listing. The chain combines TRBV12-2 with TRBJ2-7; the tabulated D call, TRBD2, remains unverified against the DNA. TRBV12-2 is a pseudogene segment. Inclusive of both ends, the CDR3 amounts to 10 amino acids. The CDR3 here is CASRLAGRVD.

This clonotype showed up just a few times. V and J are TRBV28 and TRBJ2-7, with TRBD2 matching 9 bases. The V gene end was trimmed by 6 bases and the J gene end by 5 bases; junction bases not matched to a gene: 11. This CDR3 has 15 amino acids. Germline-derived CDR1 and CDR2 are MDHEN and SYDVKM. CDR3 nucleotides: TGTGCCAGCAGCCTAGGGACTAGCCGAAGGAACGAGCAGTACTTC. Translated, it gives CASSLGTSRRNEQYF.

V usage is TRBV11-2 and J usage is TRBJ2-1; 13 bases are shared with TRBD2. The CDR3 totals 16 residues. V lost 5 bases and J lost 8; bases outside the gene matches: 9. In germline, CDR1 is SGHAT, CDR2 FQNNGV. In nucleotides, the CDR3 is TGTGCCAGCAGCCCCCGGACTAGCGGGAGAAGATATGAGCAGTTCTTC. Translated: CASSPRTSGRRYEQFF. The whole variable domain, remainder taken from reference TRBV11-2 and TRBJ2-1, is EAGVAQSPRYKIIEKRQSVAFWCNPISGHATLYWYQQILGQGPKLLIQFQNNGVVDDSQLPKDRFSAERLKGVDSTLKIQPAKLEDSAVYLCASSPRTSGRRYEQFFGPGTRLTVL.

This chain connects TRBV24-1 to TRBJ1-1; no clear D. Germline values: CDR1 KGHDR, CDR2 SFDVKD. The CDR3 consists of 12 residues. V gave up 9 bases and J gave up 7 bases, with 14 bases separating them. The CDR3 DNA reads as TGTGCCACCGAGTCTACAGCGGATGAAGCTTTCTTT. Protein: CATESTADEAFF.

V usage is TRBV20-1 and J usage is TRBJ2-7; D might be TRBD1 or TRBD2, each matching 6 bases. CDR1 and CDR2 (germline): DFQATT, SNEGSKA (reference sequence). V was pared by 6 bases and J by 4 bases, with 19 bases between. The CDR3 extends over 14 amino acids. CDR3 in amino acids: CSAGPGGLQYEQYF. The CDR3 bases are TGCAGTGCCGGTCCCGGGGGCTTACAATACGAGCAGTACTTC.

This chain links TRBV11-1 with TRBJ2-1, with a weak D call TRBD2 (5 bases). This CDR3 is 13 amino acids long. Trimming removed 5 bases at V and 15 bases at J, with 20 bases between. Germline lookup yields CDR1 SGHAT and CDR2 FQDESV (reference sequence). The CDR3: CASSLHEGGFPFF. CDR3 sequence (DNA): TGTGCCAGCAGCCTACATGAGGGTGGGTTTCCGTTCTTC.

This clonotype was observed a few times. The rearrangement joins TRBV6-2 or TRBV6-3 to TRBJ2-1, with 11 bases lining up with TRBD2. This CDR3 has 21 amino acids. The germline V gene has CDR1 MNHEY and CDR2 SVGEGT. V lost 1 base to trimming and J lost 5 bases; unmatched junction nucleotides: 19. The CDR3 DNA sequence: TGTGCCAGCAGTTACTTGCTCGCTAGCGGGGGGACATACGATCTGAACAATGAGCAGTTCTTC. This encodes CASSYLLASGGTYDLNNEQFF.

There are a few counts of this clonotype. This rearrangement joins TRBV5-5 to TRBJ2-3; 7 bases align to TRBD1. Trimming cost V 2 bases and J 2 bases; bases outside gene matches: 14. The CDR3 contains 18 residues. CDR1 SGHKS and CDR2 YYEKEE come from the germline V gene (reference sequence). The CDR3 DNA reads TGTGCCAGCAGCTTTCTTTTCGGGAAGACAGGGACCACAGATACGCAGTATTTT. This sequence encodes CASSFLFGKTGTTDTQYF.

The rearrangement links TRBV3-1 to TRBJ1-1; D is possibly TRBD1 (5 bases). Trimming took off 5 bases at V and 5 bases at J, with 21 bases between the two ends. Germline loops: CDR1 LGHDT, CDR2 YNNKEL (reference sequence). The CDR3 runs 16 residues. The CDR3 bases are TGTGCCAGCAGCAAGGGAAGGATCGTTGGACATACTGAAGCTTTCTTT. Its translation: CASSKGRIVGHTEAFF.

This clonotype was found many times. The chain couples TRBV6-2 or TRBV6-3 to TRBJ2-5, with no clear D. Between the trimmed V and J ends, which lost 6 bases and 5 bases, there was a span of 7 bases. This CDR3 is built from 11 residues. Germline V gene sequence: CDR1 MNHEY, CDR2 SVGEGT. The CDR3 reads CASSTRETQYF. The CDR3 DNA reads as TGTGCCAGCAGCACAAGGGAGACCCAGTACTTC.

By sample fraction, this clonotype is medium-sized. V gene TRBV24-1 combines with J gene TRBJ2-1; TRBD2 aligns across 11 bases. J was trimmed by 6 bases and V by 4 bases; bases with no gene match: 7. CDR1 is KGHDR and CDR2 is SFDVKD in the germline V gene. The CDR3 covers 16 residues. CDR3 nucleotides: TGTGCCACCAGTGACGCACTAGCGGGAGCGCTCAATGAGCAGTTCTTC. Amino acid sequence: CATSDALAGALNEQFF.

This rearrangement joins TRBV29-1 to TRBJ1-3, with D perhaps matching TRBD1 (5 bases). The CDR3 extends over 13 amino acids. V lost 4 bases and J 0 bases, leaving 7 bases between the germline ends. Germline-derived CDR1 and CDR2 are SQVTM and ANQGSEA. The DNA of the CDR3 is TGCAGCGTTGTGGGGGGCTCTGGAAACACCATATATTTT. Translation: CSVVGGSGNTIYF.

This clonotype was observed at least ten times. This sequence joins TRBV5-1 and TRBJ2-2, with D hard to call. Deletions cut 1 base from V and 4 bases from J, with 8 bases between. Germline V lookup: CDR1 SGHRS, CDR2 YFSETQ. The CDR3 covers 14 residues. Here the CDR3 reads CASSLFHPTGELFF. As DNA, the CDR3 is TGCGCCAGCAGCTTGTTCCATCCCACCGGGGAGCTGTTTTTT.

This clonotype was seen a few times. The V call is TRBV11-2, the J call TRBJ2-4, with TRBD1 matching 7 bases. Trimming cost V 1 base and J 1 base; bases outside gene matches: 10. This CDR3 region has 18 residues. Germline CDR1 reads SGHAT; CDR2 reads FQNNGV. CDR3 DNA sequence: TGTGCCAGCAGCTTAGGGGACAGTAAGGGTCTTGCCAAAAACATTCAGTACTTC. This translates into CASSLGDSKGLAKNIQYF.

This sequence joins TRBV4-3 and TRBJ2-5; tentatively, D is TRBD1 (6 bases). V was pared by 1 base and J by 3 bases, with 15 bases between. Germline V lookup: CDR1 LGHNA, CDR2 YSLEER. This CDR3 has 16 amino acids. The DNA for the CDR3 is TGCGCCAGCAGCCAAGGGTTAGGGGGAAGTGAAGAGACCCAGTACTTC. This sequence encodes CASSQGLGGSEETQYF.